The next 30 T cell receptor beta chains were all read from a single sample in a study of shared clonotypes between healthy human individuals. Sequencing was performed with immunoSEQ multiplex PCR; in TCRdb, only in-frame clones are kept and a portion is missing. The sample contains about 1.5 million clones, 95% to 99% of which appear only once. Sequencing input: naive CD4+ T cells sorted from blood. Subset described: CD45RA+ positively selected. Receptors originate from a man under 40 in good health.

V usage is TRBV2 and J usage is TRBJ1-1; TRBD1 is a possible D gene (5 bases). Per germline, CDR1 SNHLY and CDR2 FYNNEI. The CDR3 has 14 amino acids. Trimming took off 6 bases at V and 3 bases at J, with 14 bases between the two ends. The CDR3, as DNA: TGTGCCAGCAGAGTCAGGGCGGAGGACACTGAAGCTTTCTTT. This translates into CASRVRAEDTEAFF.

This rearrangement joins TRBV9 to TRBJ2-7, with 8 bases lining up with TRBD1. The V gene end was trimmed by 4 bases and the J gene end by 2 bases; junction bases not matched to a gene: 5. Germline values: CDR1 SGDLS, CDR2 YYNGEE. The CDR3 has 14 residues. The CDR3 reads CASSLMDRAYEQYF. CDR3 sequence (DNA): TGTGCCAGCAGCTTGATGGACAGGGCCTACGAGCAGTACTTC. The full variable domain, in which reference TRBV9 and TRBJ2-7 provide the parts outside the CDR3, is DSGVTQTPKHLITATGQRVTLRCSPRSGDLSVYWYQQSLDQGLQFLIQYYNGEERAKGNILERFSAQQFPDLHSELNLSSLELGDSALYFCASSLMDRAYEQYFGPGTRLTVT.

This chain links TRBV25-1 with TRBJ1-5; D gene unclear. This CDR3 has 14 residues. V lost 2 bases to trimming and J lost 0 bases, with 5 bases between them. CDR1 and CDR2 from the germline V gene are MGHDK and SYGVNS. The CDR3 reads CASSEKYSNQPQHF. The CDR3 nucleotides are TGTGCCAGCAGTGAAAAGTATAGCAATCAGCCCCAGCATTTT.

The chain uses TRBV30 and TRBJ1-2, with a possible D match to TRBD1 (6 bases). Deletions cut 0 bases from V and 3 bases from J, with 14 bases between. The length of the CDR3 is 15 residues. The germline gives CDR1 GTSNPN, CDR2 SVGIG (reference sequence). The CDR3 nucleotides are TGTGCCTGGAGTGTACCATGGACAGCTTACTATGGCTACACCTTC. Protein sequence: CAWSVPWTAYYGYTF. The complete variable domain, with remaining parts taken from reference TRBV30 and TRBJ1-2, reads SQTIHQWPATLVQPVGSPLSLECTVEGTSNPNLYWYRQAAGRGLQLLFYSVGIGQISSEVPQNLSASRPQDRQFILSSKKLLLSDSGFYLCAWSVPWTAYYGYTFGSGTRLTVV.

This rearrangement joins TRBV11-2 to TRBJ1-4, with a tentative D call TRBD1 (5 bases). With 2 bases removed from V and 6 bases from J, the gap between germline ends came to 13 bases. The CDR3 is 15 residues long. Per the germline V gene, CDR1 is SGHAT and CDR2 is FQNNGV. The CDR3 loop is CASSLQGPPYEKLFF. The CDR3 DNA reads TGTGCCAGCAGCTTACAGGGCCCGCCTTATGAAAAACTGTTTTTT.

This chain connects TRBV7-9 to TRBJ1-5, with D maybe TRBD1 (5 bases). This CDR3 comprises 16 residues. CDR1 is SEHNR, CDR2 FQNEAQ, per germline (reference sequence). Trimming took 5 bases from V and 2 from J, leaving 16 bases between them. CDR3 nucleotides: TGTGCCAGCAGCCCGAGGGGAGGTGCGGGCAATCAGCCCCAGCATTTT. This sequence encodes CASSPRGGAGNQPQHF.

V and J are TRBV11-2 and TRBJ2-7, with D uncertain. The CDR3 totals 16 residues. The V end lost 4 bases, the J end lost 2 bases, and 18 bases lay between the germline ends. Germline V gene lookup returns CDR1 SGHAT and CDR2 FQNNGV. CDR3 nucleotides: TGTGCCAGCAGCTCTCACGGTGGGGTAGTCCCCTACGAGCAGTACTTC. Translation: CASSSHGGVVPYEQYF. Supplemented by reference TRBV11-2 and TRBJ2-7, the full variable domain reads EAGVAQSPRYKIIEKRQSVAFWCNPISGHATLYWYQQILGQGPKLLIQFQNNGVVDDSQLPKDRFSAERLKGVDSTLKIQPAKLEDSAVYLCASSSHGGVVPYEQYFGPGTRLTVT.

V usage is TRBV15 and J usage is TRBJ1-1; D is unclear. V lost 0 bases to trimming and J lost 2 bases, with 10 bases between them. Germline V gene sequence: CDR1 LNHNV, CDR2 YYDKDF (reference sequence). The CDR3 runs 15 residues. The CDR3 spells CATSRDLGYNTEAFF. The CDR3 coding sequence is TGTGCCACCAGCAGAGATCTTGGGTACAACACTGAAGCTTTCTTT.

The rearrangement uses TRBV11-2 and TRBJ2-7; the D is unclear. CDR1 and CDR2 from the germline V gene are SGHAT and FQNNGV. V was cut by 4 bases and J by 5 bases, with 12 bases left in between. This CDR3 comprises 13 residues. CDR3 DNA: TGTGCCAGCAGCTCCGGGTGGCGAAACGAGCAGTACTTC. It translates to CASSSGWRNEQYF.

The chain employs TRBV25-1 and TRBJ2-7, with TRBD1 matching over 8 bases. From germline, CDR1 is MGHDK and CDR2 SYGVNS. The CDR3 loop spans 13 amino acids. After removal of 6 bases from V and 0 bases from J, the junction contained 1 base not matched to a gene. The CDR3 coding sequence is TGTGCCAGCAGGGGACAGGCCTCCTACGAGCAGTACTTC. Translated, it gives CASRGQASYEQYF.

This chain links TRBV18 with TRBJ2-3, with D perhaps matching TRBD1 (6 bases). Germline values: CDR1 KGHSH, CDR2 LQKENI. The CDR3 totals 14 residues. V was clipped by 1 base and J by 3 bases, with 8 bases between them. The CDR3 DNA reads TGTGCCAGCTCACCACGGACAGTAACAGATACGCAGTATTTT. This sequence encodes CASSPRTVTDTQYF.

This chain uses TRBV18 with TRBJ1-1; TRBD1 might be the D (6 bases). The length of the CDR3 is 17 residues. V lost 3 bases to trimming and J lost 3 bases, with 20 bases between them. Germline assignment: CDR1 KGHSH and CDR2 LQKENI. The CDR3 DNA is TGTGCCAGCTCACCTACGGTTATACAGGGCCCAGACACTGAAGCTTTCTTT. Its translation: CASSPTVIQGPDTEAFF.

This sequence joins TRBV14 and TRBJ1-3; D gene unclear. Deletions cut 2 bases from V and 1 base from J, with 6 bases between. The CDR3 contains 14 residues. CDR1 SGHDN and CDR2 FVKESK come from the germline V gene. CDR3 residues: CASSQNLSGNTIYF. CDR3 nucleotide sequence: TGTGCCAGCAGCCAAAACCTTTCTGGAAACACCATATATTTT. Looking up the rest from reference TRBV14 and TRBJ1-3 gives the full variable domain: EAGVTQFPSHSVIEKGQTVTLRCDPISGHDNLYWYRRVMGKEIKFLLHFVKESKQDESGMPNNRFLAERTGGTYSTLKVQPAELEDSGVYFCASSQNLSGNTIYFGEGSWLTVV.

This rearrangement joins TRBV6-1 to TRBJ2-5, with D hard to call. Between the trimmed V and J ends, which lost 5 bases and 4 bases, there was a span of 8 bases. Germline lookup yields CDR1 MNHNS and CDR2 SASEGT. The CDR3 covers 12 residues. The CDR3 sequence: CASSLVAETQYF. The CDR3 DNA is TGTGCCAGCAGTTTGGTTGCAGAGACCCAGTACTTC.

The chain uses TRBV7-2 and TRBJ2-3, with TRBD2 identical over 11 bases. The CDR3 length is 16 residues. V gave up 3 bases and J gave up 6 bases; unmatched junction bases: 8. In germline, CDR1 is SGHTA, CDR2 FQGNSA. In nucleotides, the CDR3 is TGTGCCAGCAGCTTGTCTTCAGCTAGCGGGAGGGATACGCAGTATTTT. Amino acid sequence: CASSLSSASGRDTQYF.

This clone appeared once. The CDR3 is CASSLTGIPNEQYF. The CDR3 bases are TGTGCCAGCAGCTTAACTGGGATCCCAAACGAGCAGTACTTC. The chain is built from TRBV7-2 and TRBJ2-7; no clear D gene. This CDR3 comprises 14 residues. CDR1 and CDR2 (germline): SGHTA, FQGNSA. Trimming left V 2 bases short and J 5 bases short, with 13 bases between. The full variable domain, rest sourced from reference TRBV7-2 and TRBJ2-7, is GAGVSQSPSNKVTEKGKDVELRCDPISGHTALYWYRQSLGQGLEFLIYFQGNSAPDKSGLPSDRFSAERTGGSVSTLTIQRTQQEDSAVYLCASSLTGIPNEQYFGPGTRLTVT.

This clone came up once. The gene calls are TRBV7-2 and TRBJ2-7, with TRBD1 identical over 9 bases. The V gene end was trimmed by 0 bases and the J gene end by 3 bases; junction bases not matched to a gene: 6. In germline, CDR1 is SGHTA, CDR2 FQGNSA. The CDR3 has 16 residues. The CDR3 nucleotides are TGTGCCAGCAGCTTAGCCCTAGGACAGGGGAGCTACGAGCAGTACTTC. Translated, it gives CASSLALGQGSYEQYF.

This CDR3 reads CASSYSRGLHYEQYF. CDR3 DNA: TGTGCCAGCAGTTACTCCAGGGGACTCCACTACGAGCAGTACTTC. J is TRBJ2-7 and V is TRBV6-5; the D call may be TRBD1 or TRBD2 (6 bases each). There are 15 residues in the CDR3. CDR1 and CDR2 (germline): MNHEY, SVGAGI. V lost 0 bases and J lost 3, with 12 bases in between.

The chain joins TRBV27 to TRBJ2-7, with D hard to call. The CDR3 sequence is 14 residues long. The V gene lost 5 bases and the J gene lost 3 bases, with 14 bases spanning the gap. Germline CDR1 and CDR2: MNHEY and SMNVEV (reference sequence). CDR3 DNA sequence: TGTGCCAGCAGTCGCAGGTCAAGCGACTACGAGCAGTACTTC. Amino acid sequence: CASSRRSSDYEQYF.

The chain joins TRBV2 to TRBJ2-7; D is undetermined. With 6 bases removed from V and 5 bases from J, the gap between germline ends came to 20 bases. The length of the CDR3 is 15 residues. CDR1 is SNHLY, CDR2 FYNNEI, per germline. The CDR3 loop reads CASRDMKALRNEQYF. CDR3 nucleotide sequence: TGTGCCAGCAGAGATATGAAGGCCCTTAGGAACGAGCAGTACTTC.

The chain joins TRBV28 to TRBJ2-3, with a possible D match to TRBD2 (6 bases). The length of the CDR3 is 15 residues. V lost 3 bases and J 3 bases, leaving 13 bases between the germline ends. Germline loops: CDR1 MDHEN, CDR2 SYDVKM. CDR3 residues: CASSFWSSETDTQYF. The CDR3 bases are TGTGCCAGCAGTTTTTGGTCTAGCGAAACAGATACGCAGTATTTT.

V and J are TRBV19 and TRBJ2-7; the D gene is possibly TRBD2 (6 bases). Germline CDR1 is LNHDA and CDR2 is SQIVND (reference sequence). V lost 3 bases and J lost 1, with 10 bases in between. The CDR3 sequence is 14 residues long. The CDR3 here is CASSMGRGSYEQYF. CDR3 bases: TGTGCCAGTAGTATGGGGCGGGGATCCTACGAGCAGTACTTC.

Notes on this clone: Within the sample, other DNA sequences also encode this same CDR3. The rearrangement joins TRBV5-1 to TRBJ2-5; a weak D match, TRBD2 (5 bases). V was clipped by 2 bases and J by 2 bases, with 10 bases between them. Germline CDR1 SGHRS, CDR2 YFSETQ. The CDR3 contains 14 residues. CDR3 sequence: CASSFGGLQETQYF. In nucleotides, the CDR3 is TGCGCCAGCAGCTTCGGCGGGCTACAAGAGACCCAGTACTTC. The full variable domain, rest sourced from reference TRBV5-1 and TRBJ2-5, is KAGVTQTPRYLIKTRGQQVTLSCSPISGHRSVSWYQQTPGQGLQFLFEYFSETQRNKGNFPGRFSGRQFSNSRSEMNVSTLELGDSALYLCASSFGGLQETQYFGPGTRLLVL.

This sequence joins TRBV2 and TRBJ2-4, with D tentatively TRBD1 (6 bases). The CDR3 spans 13 residues. Trimming removed 6 bases from V and 7 bases from J, with 13 bases in between. Germline CDR1 and CDR2: SNHLY and FYNNEI. CDR3 amino acids: CASSQGQANIQYF. For the CDR3, the DNA is TGTGCCAGCAGCCAGGGGCAGGCCAACATTCAGTACTTC.

The rearrangement uses TRBV6-5 and TRBJ1-5; D is uncertain. The CDR3 has 14 residues. Looked up from germline, CDR1 is MNHEY and CDR2 is SVGAGI. V lost 4 bases, J lost 9 bases, and 16 bases lay in between. As DNA, the CDR3 is TGTGCCAGCAGTTTGACGGGTACGGATCGGCCCCAGCATTTT. It yields the protein CASSLTGTDRPQHF.

This chain connects TRBV5-1 to TRBJ2-1; no firm D call. The germline V gene encodes CDR1 SGHRS and CDR2 YFSETQ. Trimming left V 4 bases short and J 5 bases short, with 7 bases between. The CDR3 covers 12 residues. CDR3: CASSIGNNEQFF. In DNA, the CDR3 is TGCGCCAGCAGCATTGGGAACAATGAGCAGTTCTTC.

The genes are TRBV19 and TRBJ1-5; 9 bases fit TRBD1. The CDR3 runs to 14 residues. The germline V gene encodes CDR1 LNHDA and CDR2 SQIVND (reference sequence). V lost 7 bases to trimming and J lost 4 bases; unmatched junction nucleotides: 5. CDR3 nucleotides: TGTGCCAGTAACTCCGGGACAGGGAATCAGCCCCAGCATTTT. This translates into CASNSGTGNQPQHF.

The chain couples TRBV5-1 to TRBJ2-1, with D possibly being TRBD1 (6 bases). This CDR3 region has 15 residues. Looked up from germline, CDR1 is SGHRS and CDR2 is YFSETQ. V lost 0 bases, J lost 5 bases, and 12 bases lay in between. CDR3 DNA: TGCGCCAGCAGCTTGGCCCAGGGGCCCCACAATGAGCAGTTCTTC. The encoded protein is CASSLAQGPHNEQFF.

V gene TRBV7-3 combines with J gene TRBJ1-4; 9 bases map to TRBD1. This CDR3 spans 13 amino acids. CDR1 SGHTA and CDR2 FQGTGA come from the germline V gene. V shed 4 bases, J shed 8 bases, and the junction held 2 bases outside the gene matches. CDR3: CASSYGQGEKLFF. Here the CDR3 DNA reads TGTGCCAGCAGCTACGGACAGGGGGAAAAACTGTTTTTT.

The gene calls are TRBV2 and TRBJ1-5; D is unclear. The V and J ends lost 1 base and 4 bases respectively, with 8 bases between them. Germline V gene lookup returns CDR1 SNHLY and CDR2 FYNNEI. The CDR3 sequence is 14 residues long. The CDR3: CASSEVGKNQPQHF. The DNA of the CDR3 is TGTGCCAGCAGTGAAGTGGGGAAGAATCAGCCCCAGCATTTT.